The 23 T cell receptor beta chains listed next were all sequenced from one sample in a study of cytomegalovirus exposure and HLA in healthy donors (dated by TCRdb to 2016 to 2017). Library construction relied on the immunoSEQ multiplex PCR assay. For the multiplex PCR, a mixture combining 60 forward primers for TCR Vbeta segments and 13 reverse primers for TCR Jbeta segments was used. TCRdb mirrors the immuneACCESS table, restricted to in-frame sequences. Some clones are absent from its copies; in checked studies, under half trace to an unresolved V gene, and the reason for the others is unknown. The sample's table covers about 25,000 clones. The ten most abundant clones make up under 20% of the sample. The sample comprised PBMCs. The receptors derive from a male donor in good health and CMV-seropositive.

This sequence joins TRBV27 and TRBJ2-1; TRBD1 matches at 7 bases. The V and J ends lost 5 bases and 6 bases, in that order; junction bases with no gene match: 7. CDR3 length: 14 amino acids. Germline assignment: CDR1 MNHEY and CDR2 SMNVEV (reference sequence). CDR3 DNA sequence: TGTGCCAGCAGTGCGACAGGGTTTAGCAATGAGCAGTTCTTC. It yields the protein CASSATGFSNEQFF.

The chain recombines TRBV30 with TRBJ1-3, with a tentative D call TRBD1 (5 bases). V shed 2 bases and J shed 5 bases, with 16 bases lying between them. The CDR3 sequence is 15 residues long. The germline V gene encodes CDR1 GTSNPN and CDR2 SVGIG (reference sequence). This chain's CDR3 is CAWSQWGGRRNTIYF. The CDR3 bases are TGTGCCTGGAGTCAGTGGGGGGGAAGACGAAACACCATATATTTT.

The V gene is TRBV18, the J gene TRBJ2-5; the D gene is possibly TRBD1 (6 bases). Trimming stripped 3 bases from V and 3 bases from J, with 11 bases between. The germline CDR1 and CDR2 sequences are KGHSH and LQKENI. The length of the CDR3 is 14 residues. DNA for the CDR3: TGTGCCAGCTCACCCAGAGCAGGGGAAGAGACCCAGTACTTC. This gives the protein CASSPRAGEETQYF.

The chain employs TRBV9 and TRBJ1-1; 9 nucleotides agree with TRBD1. Germline-derived CDR1 and CDR2 are SGDLS and YYNGEE. The CDR3 runs to 17 residues. With 2 bases clipped from V and 5 bases from J, the junction kept 13 bases outside the gene matches. The chain's CDR3 is CASSVTGDRAFQTEAFF. The CDR3 region has the DNA TGTGCCAGCAGCGTGACTGGGGACAGGGCGTTTCAGACTGAAGCTTTCTTT.

The rearrangement joins TRBV15 to TRBJ2-2, with D tentatively TRBD1 (5 bases). V was shortened by 8 bases and J by 3 bases, with 10 bases between the two germline ends. Germline V gene sequence: CDR1 LNHNV, CDR2 YYDKDF (reference sequence). The CDR3 runs 13 residues. CDR3 amino acids: CATSRVHTGELFF. The CDR3 bases are TGTGCCACCTCCAGGGTTCACACCGGGGAGCTGTTTTTT.

Considering frequency, this clone is medium-sized (0.01 to 0.1%). This same CDR3 is encoded by further DNA sequences in the sample. The chain employs TRBV6-1 and TRBJ2-1, with 12 bases lining up with TRBD2. J was trimmed by 5 bases and V by 2 bases; bases with no gene match: 1. This CDR3 contains 15 residues. CDR1 and CDR2 from the germline V gene are MNHNS and SASEGT. Here the CDR3 DNA reads TGTGCCAGCAGTGAACTAGCGGGGGGGCACAATGAGCAGTTCTTC. The encoded protein is CASSELAGGHNEQFF.

Details on this clone: Other DNA sequences from this sample encode an identical CDR3 as well. The chain combines TRBV30 with TRBJ1-1; maybe TRBD1 (5 bases). Trimming took off 0 bases at V and 2 bases at J, with 7 bases between the two ends. Germline CDR1 is GTSNPN and CDR2 is SVGIG (reference sequence). The CDR3 runs 13 residues. For the CDR3, the DNA is TGTGCCTGGAGTGTCGGGGGAAACACTGAAGCTTTCTTT. It translates to CAWSVGGNTEAFF. The whole variable domain, filled in from reference TRBV30 and TRBJ1-1, reads SQTIHQWPATLVQPVGSPLSLECTVEGTSNPNLYWYRQAAGRGLQLLFYSVGIGQISSEVPQNLSASRPQDRQFILSSKKLLLSDSGFYLCAWSVGGNTEAFFGQGTRLTVV.

V is TRBV7-3 and J is TRBJ2-1; 14 bases match TRBD2. Germline lookup yields CDR1 SGHTA and CDR2 FQGTGA. V gave up 3 bases and J gave up 5 bases; unmatched junction bases: 0. This CDR3 spans 15 amino acids. This CDR3 is CASSLGLAGDNEQFF. CDR3 nucleotides: TGTGCCAGCAGCTTGGGACTAGCGGGGGACAATGAGCAGTTCTTC.

The chain employs TRBV28 and TRBJ1-2; tentatively, D is TRBD1 (5 bases). The CDR3 totals 16 residues. Trimming took off 10 bases at V and 6 bases at J, with 27 bases between the two ends. Germline V gene sequence: CDR1 MDHEN, CDR2 SYDVKM. The CDR3 here is CATPLGGEGRGDGYTF. CDR3 DNA sequence: TGTGCCACCCCCCTTGGGGGGGAAGGTCGTGGTGATGGCTACACCTTC.

On this clone itself: The junction does not match germline at one end; this may be a read error. The genes are TRBV6-1 and TRBJ2-6; maybe TRBD2 (6 bases). The CDR3 is 15 residues long. The germline V gene encodes CDR1 MNHNS and CDR2 SASEGT. CDR3: CASRSAVMGGNVLTF. The CDR3 DNA reads TGTGCCAGCAGATCCGCCGTGATGGGGGGCAACGTCCTGACTTTC.

This chain links TRBV27 with TRBJ2-7; tentative D call: TRBD2 (6 bases). The germline V gene has CDR1 MNHEY and CDR2 SMNVEV (reference sequence). V was trimmed by 2 bases and J by 1 base, leaving 12 bases between them. The CDR3 loop spans 15 amino acids. The CDR3 is CASSLRRGPSYEQYF. The CDR3 nucleotides are TGTGCCAGCAGTTTAAGGCGGGGACCTTCCTACGAGCAGTACTTC.

The rearrangement uses TRBV2 and TRBJ1-1, with D hard to call. CDR3 length: 12 amino acids. CDR1 is SNHLY and CDR2 is FYNNEI in the germline V gene. Trimming took 6 bases from V and 5 from J, leaving 10 bases between them. The CDR3 DNA follows: TGTGCCAGCAGCCTATATGCGACTGAAGCTTTCTTT. It codes for CASSLYATEAFF.

This chain joins TRBV10-3 and TRBJ2-7; D gene unclear. Germline V gene sequence: CDR1 ENHRY, CDR2 SYGVKD. The length of the CDR3 is 15 residues. V lost 1 base to trimming and J lost 0 bases, with 10 bases between them. The CDR3 sequence: CAISELQVNSYEQYF. The CDR3 coding sequence is TGTGCCATCAGTGAGTTGCAGGTGAACTCCTACGAGCAGTACTTC.

The chain has TRBV7-6 and TRBJ1-3; D is perhaps TRBD1 (5 bases). The CDR3 runs to 14 residues. V lost 4 bases and J 7 bases, leaving 14 bases between the germline ends. The germline gives CDR1 SGHVS, CDR2 FNYEAQ. This chain's CDR3 is CASSSGEGVNTIYF. DNA of the CDR3: TGTGCCAGCAGCTCAGGAGAAGGGGTTAACACCATATATTTT.

The chain employs TRBV5-6 and TRBJ1-4; D is perhaps TRBD1 (6 bases). Trimming removed 1 base at V and 7 bases at J, with 8 bases between. This CDR3 is 13 amino acids long. From germline, CDR1 is SGHDT and CDR2 YYEEEE. CDR3 loop: CASSLTGSEKLFF. CDR3 sequence (DNA): TGTGCCAGCAGCTTGACAGGGAGTGAAAAACTGTTTTTT. The full variable domain, its missing parts supplied by reference TRBV5-6 and TRBJ1-4, is DAGVTQSPTHLIKTRGQQVTLRCSPKSGHDTVSWYQQALGQGPQFIFQYYEEEERQRGNFPDRFSGHQFPNYSSELNVNALLLGDSALYLCASSLTGSEKLFFGSGTQLSVL.

The DNA for the CDR3 is TGTGCCACCAGCCGCGGACACTCCAGGGATGGGTACTTC. The encoded protein is CATSRGHSRDGYF. The J gene is TRBJ2-7, the V gene TRBV15; maybe TRBD1 (5 bases). Trimming removed 5 bases from V and 12 bases from J, with 20 bases in between. In germline, CDR1 is LNHNV, CDR2 YYDKDF (reference sequence). The CDR3 totals 13 residues.

The chain is built from TRBV4-2 and TRBJ1-1; 7 nucleotides line up with TRBD1. V shed 1 base, J shed 5 bases, and the junction held 10 bases outside the gene matches. This CDR3 region has 16 residues. Germline CDR1 reads LGHNA; CDR2 reads YNFKEQ. The CDR3 loop is CASSQVTVAGGTEAFF. The CDR3 nucleotides are TGTGCCAGCAGCCAAGTCACGGTCGCAGGGGGGACTGAAGCTTTCTTT.

J is TRBJ1-1 and V is TRBV28; weak D call: TRBD1 (6 bases). CDR1 and CDR2 from the germline V gene are MDHEN and SYDVKM. The V end was cut by 4 bases, the J end by 5 bases, with 11 bases between. The CDR3 contains 13 residues. The CDR3 sequence: CASSSGERTEAFF. The DNA for the CDR3 is TGTGCCAGCAGTTCAGGGGAGAGAACTGAAGCTTTCTTT.

Measured by frequency, this clone is medium-sized. This chain links TRBV4-3 with TRBJ2-7; TRBD2 might be the D (5 bases). With 0 bases removed from V and 6 bases from J, the gap between germline ends came to 9 bases. Germline values: CDR1 LGHNA, CDR2 YSLEER. The CDR3 is 13 amino acids. The CDR3 bases are TGCGCCAGCAGCCAAGATGGCGGGTTCGAGCAGTACTTC. It encodes CASSQDGGFEQYF.

The chain is built from TRBV6-5 and TRBJ1-1, with 7 bases identical to TRBD1. Germline-derived CDR1 and CDR2 are MNHEY and SVGAGI. With 4 bases clipped from V and 0 bases from J, the junction kept 5 bases outside the gene matches. The CDR3 spans 15 residues. The CDR3 is CASSLYGTVNTEAFF. The DNA for the CDR3 is TGTGCCAGCAGTTTATATGGGACAGTGAACACTGAAGCTTTCTTT.

J is TRBJ2-3 and V is TRBV7-9, with TRBD2 matching 14 bases. V dropped 5 bases and J dropped 5; count of bases not matched to a gene: 6. From germline, CDR1 is SEHNR and CDR2 FQNEAQ (reference sequence). This CDR3 has 16 amino acids. In DNA form, the CDR3 reads TGTGCCAGCAGCATGGGACTAGCGGGGGAATTAGATACGCAGTATTTT. It translates to CASSMGLAGELDTQYF.

This chain connects TRBV4-3 to TRBJ2-3, with 11 positions matching TRBD2. The CDR3 is made up of 16 amino acids. V shed 0 bases, J shed 5 bases, and the junction held 4 bases outside the gene matches. CDR1 is LGHNA and CDR2 is YSLEER in the germline V gene. This chain's CDR3 is CASSQDLAGGEDTQYF. The CDR3 coding sequence is TGCGCCAGCAGCCAAGATCTAGCGGGGGGCGAAGATACGCAGTATTTT.

The rearrangement uses TRBV7-8 and TRBJ2-2, with TRBD2 as a possible D gene (5 bases). Germline assignment: CDR1 SGHVS and CDR2 FQNEAQ. The length of the CDR3 is 15 residues. The germline V and J ends were trimmed by 4 bases and 8 bases, with 17 bases remaining between them. The CDR3, as DNA: TGTGCCAGCAGCTCCTGGGCACATCGAGGGGGGGAGCTGTTTTTT. Its protein product is CASSSWAHRGGELFF.